The 14 T cell receptor beta chains listed next were all sequenced from one sample in a study of human thymus T cells. Using immunoSEQ multiplex PCR, the repertoire was profiled, and TCRdb retains in-frame clones only, with some absent. The data show fewer than 55,000 clones, 90% to 95% seen once. The specimen sequenced was blood. Every receptor here comes from a boy under two years old with a congenital heart defect but otherwise immunologically healthy.

This chain uses TRBV30 with TRBJ2-7, with D tentatively TRBD2 (5 bases). Germline-derived CDR1 and CDR2 are GTSNPN and SVGIG (reference sequence). This CDR3 region has 11 residues. V was pared by 5 bases and J by 3 bases, with 8 bases between. The CDR3 coding sequence is TGTGCCTGGTCTAGCATCTACGAGCAGTACTTC. The encoded protein is CAWSSIYEQYF.

This chain joins TRBV7-8 and TRBJ2-2; the match to TRBD2 covers 11 bases. Unmatched junction bases numbered 12, after V lost 5 bases and J lost 4 bases. CDR1 and CDR2 (germline): SGHVS, FQNEAQ. The CDR3 covers 18 residues. This CDR3 is CASSPRGSGGVATGELFF. DNA of the CDR3: TGTGCCAGCAGCCCCCGTGGTAGCGGGGGGGTGGCCACCGGGGAGCTGTTTTTT. The whole variable domain, remainder taken from reference TRBV7-8 and TRBJ2-2, is GAGVSQSPRYKVAKRGQDVALRCDPISGHVSLFWYQQALGQGPEFLTYFQNEAQLDKSGLPSDRFFAERPEGSVSTLKIQRTQQEDSAVYLCASSPRGSGGVATGELFFGEGSRLTVL.

A single count supports this clone. The chain employs TRBV9 and TRBJ2-3; TRBD2 might be the D (6 bases). In germline, CDR1 is SGDLS, CDR2 YYNGEE. The CDR3 extends over 15 amino acids. Trimming removed 0 bases at V and 0 bases at J, with 8 bases between. CDR3: CASSVAGTSTDTQYF. The CDR3 region has the DNA TGTGCCAGCAGCGTAGCCGGGACTAGCACAGATACGCAGTATTTT. The full variable domain, its missing parts supplied by reference TRBV9 and TRBJ2-3, is DSGVTQTPKHLITATGQRVTLRCSPRSGDLSVYWYQQSLDQGLQFLIQYYNGEERAKGNILERFSAQQFPDLHSELNLSSLELGDSALYFCASSVAGTSTDTQYFGPGTRLTVL.

V is TRBV5-8 and J is TRBJ2-1; either TRBD1 or TRBD2 may supply D (5 bases each). The germline V and J ends were trimmed by 4 bases and 7 bases, with 12 bases remaining between them. Germline loops: CDR1 SGHTS, CDR2 YDEGEE. The CDR3 contains 13 residues. Written as DNA, the CDR3 is TGTGCCAGCAGCGATGGGACGAGGAATGAGCAGTTCTTC. Its translation: CASSDGTRNEQFF.

The chain joins TRBV27 to TRBJ2-1; 9 nucleotides match TRBD2. CDR3 length: 16 amino acids. Germline V gene lookup returns CDR1 MNHEY and CDR2 SMNVEV (reference sequence). V gave up 0 bases and J gave up 9 bases; unmatched junction bases: 9. The CDR3 region has the DNA TGTGCCAGCAGTTTATCGCGGGGCGGGGGGGCCTTTGAGCAGTTCTTC. Translating gives CASSLSRGGGAFEQFF.

The chain links TRBV7-9 to TRBJ1-5, with D perhaps matching TRBD1 (6 bases). Germline lookup yields CDR1 SEHNR and CDR2 FQNEAQ (reference sequence). CDR3 length: 14 amino acids. Trimming pared 5 bases from V and 6 bases from J, leaving 14 bases between. CDR3 in amino acids: CASSRTPGVQPQHF. The CDR3 DNA follows: TGTGCCAGCAGCCGGACCCCAGGGGTTCAGCCCCAGCATTTT.

The CDR3 protein is CASSDSGENYEQYF. The CDR3 DNA follows: TGTGCCAGCAGCGATAGCGGGGAGAATTACGAGCAGTACTTC. The rearrangement links TRBV9 to TRBJ2-7, with 8 bases that match TRBD2. Germline V lookup: CDR1 SGDLS, CDR2 YYNGEE. This CDR3 has 14 amino acids. Trimming cost V 3 bases and J 4 bases; bases outside gene matches: 6.

The genes are TRBV7-9 and TRBJ1-1; 7 bases align to TRBD1. The CDR3 is 14 residues long. Trimming took 8 bases from V and 3 from J; bases not matched to a gene: 9. Germline V gene data show CDR1 as SEHNR and CDR2 as FQNEAQ (reference sequence). This chain's CDR3 is CASRGTTGHTEAFF. CDR3 coding DNA: TGTGCCAGCCGCGGTACGACAGGGCACACTGAAGCTTTCTTT. The full variable domain, in which reference TRBV7-9 and TRBJ1-1 provide the parts outside the CDR3, is DTGVSQNPRHKITKRGQNVTFRCDPISEHNRLYWYRQTLGQGPEFLTYFQNEAQLEKSRLLSDRFSAERPKGSFSTLEIQRTEQGDSAMYLCASRGTTGHTEAFFGQGTRLTVV.

The rearrangement uses TRBV9 and TRBJ2-5; TRBD1 agrees at 7 bases. Germline lookup yields CDR1 SGDLS and CDR2 YYNGEE. The CDR3 contains 17 residues. V trimming: 4 bases; J trimming: 2 bases; junction bases outside the gene matches: 14. The CDR3 loop reads CASSPSILTGPQETQYF. The DNA of the CDR3 is TGTGCCAGCAGCCCGAGCATTTTGACAGGGCCTCAAGAGACCCAGTACTTC.

The rearrangement uses TRBV9 and TRBJ2-5, with TRBD2 matching 13 bases. The germline V gene has CDR1 SGDLS and CDR2 YYNGEE. The length of the CDR3 is 15 residues. V trimming: 0 bases; J trimming: 4 bases; junction bases outside the gene matches: 0. CDR3 sequence (DNA): TGTGCCAGCAGCGTAGGACTAGCGGGGGGAGAGACCCAGTACTTC. It codes for CASSVGLAGGETQYF.

The chain recombines TRBV7-9 with TRBJ2-2; a weak D match, TRBD2 (6 bases). Trimming pared 8 bases from V and 4 bases from J, leaving 14 bases between. The CDR3 spans 14 residues. Germline CDR1 and CDR2: SEHNR and FQNEAQ (reference sequence). DNA of the CDR3: TGTGCCAGCCATTTTACTAGCAGCACCGGGGAGCTGTTTTTT. Its protein is CASHFTSSTGELFF. The complete variable domain, with remaining parts taken from reference TRBV7-9 and TRBJ2-2, reads DTGVSQNPRHKITKRGQNVTFRCDPISEHNRLYWYRQTLGQGPEFLTYFQNEAQLEKSRLLSDRFSAERPKGSFSTLEIQRTEQGDSAMYLCASHFTSSTGELFFGEGSRLTVL.

The V gene is TRBV6-4, the J gene TRBJ2-7, with 9 bases fitting TRBD1. Germline V gene lookup returns CDR1 MRHNA and CDR2 SNTAGT. This CDR3 spans 16 amino acids. The ends lost 4 bases at V and 0 bases at J; junction bases unmatched: 7. The CDR3 loop is CASSVTGGASSYEQYF. The CDR3 DNA reads as TGTGCCAGCAGTGTAACAGGGGGCGCCTCCTCCTACGAGCAGTACTTC.

The chain links TRBV4-1 to TRBJ1-6; no clear D. With 0 bases removed from V and 3 bases from J, the gap between germline ends came to 12 bases. This CDR3 contains 17 residues. In germline, CDR1 is MGHRA, CDR2 YSYEKL. The CDR3 coding sequence is TGCGCCAGCAGCCAAGACAGCCGTACCTTCTATAATTCACCCCTCCACTTT. Residues: CASSQDSRTFYNSPLHF.

The chain joins TRBV5-1 to TRBJ2-6, with 9 bases matching TRBD1. This CDR3 spans 20 amino acids. Germline V gives CDR1 SGHRS, CDR2 YFSETQ. V shed 1 base and J 0 bases; nucleotides not matched to a gene: 11. The CDR3 bases are TGCGCCAGCAGCTTGCCTACCGGGACAGGGACCCGCTCTGGGGCCAACGTCCTGACTTTC. Amino acid sequence: CASSLPTGTGTRSGANVLTF.